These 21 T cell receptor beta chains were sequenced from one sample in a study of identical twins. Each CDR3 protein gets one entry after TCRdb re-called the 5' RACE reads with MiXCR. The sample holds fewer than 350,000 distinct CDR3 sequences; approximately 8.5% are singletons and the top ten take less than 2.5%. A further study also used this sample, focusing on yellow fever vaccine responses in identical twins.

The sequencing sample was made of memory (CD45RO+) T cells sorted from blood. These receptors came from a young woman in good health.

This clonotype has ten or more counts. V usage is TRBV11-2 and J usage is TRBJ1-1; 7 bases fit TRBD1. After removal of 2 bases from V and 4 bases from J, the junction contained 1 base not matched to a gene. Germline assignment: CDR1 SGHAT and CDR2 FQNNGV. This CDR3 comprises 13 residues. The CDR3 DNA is TGTGCCAGCAGCTTACCAGGGGGCACTGAAGCTTTCTTT. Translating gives CASSLPGGTEAFF.

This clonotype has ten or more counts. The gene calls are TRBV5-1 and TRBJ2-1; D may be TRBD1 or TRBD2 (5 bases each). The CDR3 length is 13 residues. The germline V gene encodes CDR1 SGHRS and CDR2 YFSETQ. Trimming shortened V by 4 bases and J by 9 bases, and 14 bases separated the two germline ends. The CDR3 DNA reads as TGCGCCAGCAGCCGGGGCCCGAAGGGTGAGCAGTTCTTC. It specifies CASSRGPKGEQFF.

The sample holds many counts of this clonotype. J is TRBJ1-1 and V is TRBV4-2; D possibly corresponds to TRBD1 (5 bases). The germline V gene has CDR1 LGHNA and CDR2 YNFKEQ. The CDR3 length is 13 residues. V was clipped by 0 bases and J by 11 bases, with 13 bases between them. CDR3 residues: CASSQDGGVIAFF. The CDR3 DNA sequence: TGTGCCAGCAGCCAAGATGGGGGGGTAATCGCTTTCTTT.

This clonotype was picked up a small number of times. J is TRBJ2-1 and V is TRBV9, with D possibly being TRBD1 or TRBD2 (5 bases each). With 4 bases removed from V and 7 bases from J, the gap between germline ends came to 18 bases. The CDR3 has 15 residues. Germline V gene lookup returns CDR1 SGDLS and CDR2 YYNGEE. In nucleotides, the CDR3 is TGTGCCAGCAGCCGTACCGGGACGACGAGTAATGAGCAGTTCTTC. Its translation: CASSRTGTTSNEQFF. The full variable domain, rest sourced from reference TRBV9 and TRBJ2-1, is DSGVTQTPKHLITATGQRVTLRCSPRSGDLSVYWYQQSLDQGLQFLIQYYNGEERAKGNILERFSAQQFPDLHSELNLSSLELGDSALYFCASSRTGTTSNEQFFGPGTRLTVL.

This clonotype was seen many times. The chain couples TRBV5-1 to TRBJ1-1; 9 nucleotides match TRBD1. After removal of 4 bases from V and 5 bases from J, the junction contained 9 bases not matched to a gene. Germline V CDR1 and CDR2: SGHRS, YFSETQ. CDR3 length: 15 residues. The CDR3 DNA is TGCGCCAGCAGCCGCGGGACAGGGACCGTGACTGAAGCTTTCTTT. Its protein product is CASSRGTGTVTEAFF.

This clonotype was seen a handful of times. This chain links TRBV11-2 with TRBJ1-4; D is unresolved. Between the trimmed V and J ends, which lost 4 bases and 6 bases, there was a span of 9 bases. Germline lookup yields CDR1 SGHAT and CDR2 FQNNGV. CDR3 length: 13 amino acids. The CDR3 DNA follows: TGTGCCAGCAGCTCGGACCTGGATGAAAAACTGTTTTTT. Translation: CASSSDLDEKLFF. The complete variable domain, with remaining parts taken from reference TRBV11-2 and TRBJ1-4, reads EAGVAQSPRYKIIEKRQSVAFWCNPISGHATLYWYQQILGQGPKLLIQFQNNGVVDDSQLPKDRFSAERLKGVDSTLKIQPAKLEDSAVYLCASSSDLDEKLFFGSGTQLSVL.

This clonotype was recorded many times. CDR3 in amino acids: CASSEGQGGEKLFF. CDR3 bases: TGTGCCAGCAGTGAGGGACAGGGTGGTGAAAAACTGTTTTTT. This rearrangement joins TRBV6-1 to TRBJ1-4, with TRBD1 identical over 9 bases. Unmatched junction bases numbered 3, after V lost 3 bases and J lost 7 bases. CDR1 and CDR2 (germline): MNHNS, SASEGT. This CDR3 region has 14 residues.

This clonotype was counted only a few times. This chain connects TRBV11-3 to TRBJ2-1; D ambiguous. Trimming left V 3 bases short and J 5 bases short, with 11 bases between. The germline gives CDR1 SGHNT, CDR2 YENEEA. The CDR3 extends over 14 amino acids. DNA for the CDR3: TGTGCCAGCAGCTTCAGTAGGTTTAACAATGAGCAGTTCTTC. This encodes CASSFSRFNNEQFF.

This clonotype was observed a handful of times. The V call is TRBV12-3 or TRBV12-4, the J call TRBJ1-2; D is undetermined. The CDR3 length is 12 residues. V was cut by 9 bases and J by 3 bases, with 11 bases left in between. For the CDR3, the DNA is TGTGCCAGTAATGAAGCTCACTATGGCTACACCTTC. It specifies CASNEAHYGYTF.

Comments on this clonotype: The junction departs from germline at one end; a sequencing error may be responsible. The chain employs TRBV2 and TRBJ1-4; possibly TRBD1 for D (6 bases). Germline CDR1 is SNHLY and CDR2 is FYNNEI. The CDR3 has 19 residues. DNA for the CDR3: TGTGCCTGCAGGTCAAGTCAGGGGTCCCCACTCTCTTCTAATGAAAAACTGTTTTTT. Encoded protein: CACRSSQGSPLSSNEKLFF.

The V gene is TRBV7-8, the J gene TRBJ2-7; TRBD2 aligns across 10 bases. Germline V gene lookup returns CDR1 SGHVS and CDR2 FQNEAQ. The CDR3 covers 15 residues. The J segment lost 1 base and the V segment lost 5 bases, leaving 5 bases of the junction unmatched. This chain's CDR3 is CASSLRTSGSYEQYF. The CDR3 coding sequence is TGTGCCAGCAGCCTGAGGACTAGCGGATCCTACGAGCAGTACTTC. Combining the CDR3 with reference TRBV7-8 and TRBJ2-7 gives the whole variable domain GAGVSQSPRYKVAKRGQDVALRCDPISGHVSLFWYQQALGQGPEFLTYFQNEAQLDKSGLPSDRFFAERPEGSVSTLKIQRTQQEDSAVYLCASSLRTSGSYEQYFGPGTRLTVT.

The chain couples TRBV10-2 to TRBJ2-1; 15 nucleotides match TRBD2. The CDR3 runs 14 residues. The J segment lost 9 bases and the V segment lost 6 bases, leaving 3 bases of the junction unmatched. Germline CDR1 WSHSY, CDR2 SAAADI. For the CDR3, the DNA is TGCGCCAGCAGGTCGGGACTAGCGGGGGGTGAGCAGTTCTTC. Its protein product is CASRSGLAGGEQFF.

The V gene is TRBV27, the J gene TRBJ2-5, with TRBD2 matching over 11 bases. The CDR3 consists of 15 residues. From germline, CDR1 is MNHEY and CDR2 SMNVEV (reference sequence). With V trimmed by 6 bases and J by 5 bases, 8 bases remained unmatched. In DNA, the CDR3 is TGTGCCAGCAGCGGGACTAGCGGTCCGTGGGAGACCCAGTACTTC. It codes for CASSGTSGPWETQYF.

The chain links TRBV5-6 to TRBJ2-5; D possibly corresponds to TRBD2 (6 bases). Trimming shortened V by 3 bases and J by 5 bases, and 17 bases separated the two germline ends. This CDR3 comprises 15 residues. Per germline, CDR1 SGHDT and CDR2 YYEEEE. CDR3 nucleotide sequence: TGTGCCAGCAGCTACGGTGCGGGGTCTATCGAGACCCAGTACTTC. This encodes CASSYGAGSIETQYF.

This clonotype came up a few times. CDR3 region: CASSEAAMGNSPLHF. In DNA form, the CDR3 reads TGTGCCAGCAGTGAAGCTGCCATGGGCAATTCACCCCTCCACTTT. The rearrangement links TRBV6-1 to TRBJ1-6; no clear D. The germline V gene has CDR1 MNHNS and CDR2 SASEGT. V was trimmed by 0 bases and J by 7 bases, leaving 10 bases between them. This CDR3 has 15 amino acids.

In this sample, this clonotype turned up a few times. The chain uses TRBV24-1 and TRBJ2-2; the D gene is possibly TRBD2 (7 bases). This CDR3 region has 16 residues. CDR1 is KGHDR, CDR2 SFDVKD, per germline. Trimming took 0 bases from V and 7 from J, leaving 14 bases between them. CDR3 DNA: TGTGCCACCAGTGATTTGAAGGGGGGGGCTGTCGGGGAGCTGTTTTTT. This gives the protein CATSDLKGGAVGELFF.

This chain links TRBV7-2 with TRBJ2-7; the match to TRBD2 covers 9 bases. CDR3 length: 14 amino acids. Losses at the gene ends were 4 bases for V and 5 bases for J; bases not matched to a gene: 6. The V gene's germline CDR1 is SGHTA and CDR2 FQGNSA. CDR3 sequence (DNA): TGTGCCAGCAGCTCGGGACTAGCTTTCCACGAGCAGTACTTC. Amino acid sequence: CASSSGLAFHEQYF.

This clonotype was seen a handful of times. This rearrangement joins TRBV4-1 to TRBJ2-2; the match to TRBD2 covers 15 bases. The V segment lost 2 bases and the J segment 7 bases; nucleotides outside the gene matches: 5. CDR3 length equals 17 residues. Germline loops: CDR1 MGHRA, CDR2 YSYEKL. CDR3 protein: CASSQLPGLAGGGELFF. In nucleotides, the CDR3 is TGCGCCAGCAGCCAACTACCGGGACTAGCGGGAGGCGGGGAGCTGTTTTTT.

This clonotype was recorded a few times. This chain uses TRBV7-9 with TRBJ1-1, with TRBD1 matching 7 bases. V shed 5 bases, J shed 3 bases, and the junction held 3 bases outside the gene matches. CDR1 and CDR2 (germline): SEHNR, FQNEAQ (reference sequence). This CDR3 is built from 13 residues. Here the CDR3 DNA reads TGTGCCAGCAGCCCAGGGACAGACACTGAAGCTTTCTTT. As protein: CASSPGTDTEAFF. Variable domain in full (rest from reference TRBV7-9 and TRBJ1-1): DTGVSQNPRHKITKRGQNVTFRCDPISEHNRLYWYRQTLGQGPEFLTYFQNEAQLEKSRLLSDRFSAERPKGSFSTLEIQRTEQGDSAMYLCASSPGTDTEAFFGQGTRLTVV.

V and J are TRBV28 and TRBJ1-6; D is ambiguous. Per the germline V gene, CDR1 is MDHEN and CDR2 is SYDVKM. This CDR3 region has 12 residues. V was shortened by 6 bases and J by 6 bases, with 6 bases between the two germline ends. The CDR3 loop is CASSRVNSPLHF. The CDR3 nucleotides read TGTGCCAGCAGCCGGGTTAATTCACCCCTCCACTTT. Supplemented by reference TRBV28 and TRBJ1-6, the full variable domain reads DVKVTQSSRYLVKRTGEKVFLECVQDMDHENMFWYRQDPGLGLRLIYFSYDVKMKEKGDIPEGYSVSREKKERFSLILESASTNQTSMYLCASSRVNSPLHFGNGTRLTVT.

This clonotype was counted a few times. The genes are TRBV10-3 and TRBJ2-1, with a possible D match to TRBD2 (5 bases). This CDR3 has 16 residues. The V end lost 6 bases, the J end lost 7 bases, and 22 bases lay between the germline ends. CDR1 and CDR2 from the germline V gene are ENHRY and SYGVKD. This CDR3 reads CAISPSPHGAENEQFF. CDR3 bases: TGTGCCATCAGCCCCTCCCCCCATGGAGCGGAGAATGAGCAGTTCTTC.